This T cell receptor beta chain was sequenced in a study of cytomegalovirus exposure and HLA in healthy donors. Overall study: The roughly 120 million unique TCR beta sequences, from around 200 million T cells, were found by an earlier analysis.

Use of 60 Vbeta and 13 Jbeta primers characterized the PCR. The protocol was immunoSEQ multiplex PCR, while the TCRdb copy is restricted to in-frame clones and leaves out a portion. This sample's table reports roughly 120,000 clones. Study-level points and caveats: Diagnosis of cytomegalovirus status made by the classifier reportedly showed high specificity and sensitivity.

A remark on this clone: Its matching antigen is unknown.

The CDR3 runs to 15 residues. Germline lookup yields CDR1 GTSNPN and CDR2 SVGIG (reference sequence). The sequence derives from a man aged 25-40 years in good health and CMV-seronegative. This chain uses TRBV30 with TRBJ2-5; 7 nucleotides match TRBD1. The tail of the sequence fits TRBJ2-7 better, so the J call may be wrong. Sequenced: PBMCs. The CDR3 sequence is CAWTRGGLGGYEQYF. The CDR3 bases are TGTGCCTGGACTCGAGGGGGCCTTGGGGGCTACGAGCAGTACTTC.